These T cell receptor beta chains were read from a single sample in a study of OX40 agonist ivuxolimab in advanced cancers. The repertoire was sequenced with immunoSEQ multiplex PCR; TCRdb's copy has only in-frame clones and lacks some. There are 80,000 or so clones in the sample; approximately 84% occur only once, and just under 25% lies in the top ten. Material: CD4+ or CD8+ T cells sorted from blood, obtained in a trial of the OX40 agonist ivuxolimab. These receptors were taken from an adult with an advanced solid tumor such as melanoma, head and neck, liver or kidney cancer. The CDR3 runs from the conserved cysteine through the conserved F or W. The order of the fields is V gene, J gene, clone size, D gene, CDR3 DNA, CDR3 protein. A D gene is named only where the DNA matches it firmly. Clone size is not always given. Where it is, it says once, few, many or a class for expanded clones.

v_call: TRBV18
j_call: TRBJ1-1
clone_size: -
d_call: TRBD1
cdr3_nt: TGTGCCAGCTCATCGGACAGGGGCACTGAAGCTTTCTTT
cdr3_aa: CASSSDRGTEAFF

v_call: TRBV18
j_call: TRBJ2-1
clone_size: -
d_call: TRBD2
cdr3_nt: TGTGCCAGCTCACCACCGAGCGGGAGAGGCGATGAGCAGTTCTTC
cdr3_aa: CASSPPSGRGDEQFF

v_call: TRBV10-1
j_call: TRBJ1-1
clone_size: -
d_call: -
cdr3_nt: TGCGCCAGCAGTGAGTCGGGAGTGAACACTGAAGCTTTCTTT
cdr3_aa: CASSESGVNTEAFF

v_call: TRBV30
j_call: TRBJ1-2
clone_size: -
d_call: -
cdr3_nt: TGTGCCTGGAGTGTACAAGCGGGCTCGGGTGGCTACACCTTC
cdr3_aa: CAWSVQAGSGGYTF

v_call: TRBV15
j_call: TRBJ2-7
clone_size: -
d_call: -
cdr3_nt: TGTGCCACCAGCAGAGGACCTTACGAGCAGTACTTC
cdr3_aa: CATSRGPYEQYF

v_call: TRBV19
j_call: TRBJ2-2
clone_size: -
d_call: -
cdr3_nt: TGTGCCAGTCAAAGGGACGGAAACACCGGGGAGCTGTTTTTT
cdr3_aa: CASQRDGNTGELFF

v_call: TRBV5-1
j_call: TRBJ1-2
clone_size: -
d_call: -
cdr3_nt: TGCGCCAGCAGCCGGGAGGACCGGGGACAACCTAACTATGGCTACACCTTC
cdr3_aa: CASSREDRGQPNYGYTF

v_call: TRBV2
j_call: TRBJ1-6
clone_size: -
d_call: -
cdr3_nt: TGTGCCAGCAGGAAGGGGCGCGATAATTCACCCCTCCACTTT
cdr3_aa: CASRKGRDNSPLHF

v_call: TRBV5-6
j_call: TRBJ1-5
clone_size: once
d_call: TRBD1
cdr3_nt: TGTGCCAGCACTTGGGGCGGGACAGGGGTTCAGCCCCAGCATTTT
cdr3_aa: CASTWGGTGVQPQHF

v_call: TRBV7-8
j_call: TRBJ2-5
clone_size: -
d_call: -
cdr3_nt: TGTGCCAGCAGCTTAGATTCTGCCTCAGAGACCCAGTACTTC
cdr3_aa: CASSLDSASETQYF

v_call: TRBV9
j_call: TRBJ2-3
clone_size: -
d_call: TRBD2
cdr3_nt: TGTGCCAGCAGCCCTCGACCTAGCGGGATCGGGGATACGCAGTATTTT
cdr3_aa: CASSPRPSGIGDTQYF

v_call: TRBV6-1
j_call: TRBJ2-1
clone_size: -
d_call: TRBD2
cdr3_nt: TGTGCCAGCAGCGGTAGGACTAGCGGACACAATGAGCAGTTCTTC
cdr3_aa: CASSGRTSGHNEQFF

v_call: TRBV4-1
j_call: TRBJ2-1
clone_size: -
d_call: -
cdr3_nt: TGCGCCAGCAGCCAAGTCTTGAGTGAGCAGTTCTTC
cdr3_aa: CASSQVLSEQFF

v_call: TRBV25-1
j_call: TRBJ2-1
clone_size: many
d_call: -
cdr3_nt: TGTGCCACCTCCTGGTCCTTGGGCTACAATGAGCAGTTCTTC
cdr3_aa: CATSWSLGYNEQFF

v_call: TRBV5-4
j_call: TRBJ2-6
clone_size: once
d_call: -
cdr3_nt: TGTGCCAGCAGCTTGGTTCTCTCTGGGGCCAACGTCCTGACTTTC
cdr3_aa: CASSLVLSGANVLTF